These 31 T cell receptor beta chains came from one sample sequenced in a study of shared clonotypes between healthy human individuals. The protocol was immunoSEQ multiplex PCR, while the TCRdb copy is restricted to in-frame clones and leaves out a portion. The data hold over 2,000,000 clones, with 80% to 95% observed a single time. Naive CD8 isolation took CD45RO-negative cells positively selected for CCR7 and excluded terminally differentiated effector memory CD45RA+ cells. Input material: naive CD8+ T cells from PBMCs. Receptors originate from a man younger than 35 in good health. Some clones in this sample may be carry-over from other donors' samples.

The chain has TRBV23-1 and TRBJ1-2; 7 bases line up with TRBD1. TRBV23-1 is an ORF, with its function uncertain. The CDR3 length is 15 residues. V lost 3 bases, J lost 6 bases, and 10 bases stayed unmatched. CDR3 sequence (DNA): TGCGCCAGCAGTCAGGGTAGACAGGGCAGAGATGGCTACACCTTC. Translation gives CASSQGRQGRDGYTF.

The chain is built from TRBV28 and TRBJ2-5; 8 nucleotides match TRBD1. Germline loops: CDR1 MDHEN, CDR2 SYDVKM. This CDR3 region has 15 residues. V lost 6 bases, J lost 4 bases, and 10 bases stayed unmatched. The DNA for the CDR3 is TGTGCCAGCAGCCCAAGCTCAGGGGGCCGAGAGACCCAGTACTTC. This gives the protein CASSPSSGGRETQYF.

The chain has TRBV10-3 and TRBJ2-7; 7 bases fit TRBD1. V trimming: 2 bases; J trimming: 0 bases; junction bases outside the gene matches: 7. This CDR3 has 16 amino acids. Germline V lookup: CDR1 ENHRY, CDR2 SYGVKD. CDR3 DNA sequence: TGTGCCATCAGTGAGAAAATCCAGGGGGTCTCCTACGAGCAGTACTTC. Translated: CAISEKIQGVSYEQYF.

The chain couples TRBV10-3 to TRBJ2-2, with D perhaps being TRBD1 or TRBD2 (6 bases each). CDR3 length equals 17 residues. Germline V gene data show CDR1 as ENHRY and CDR2 as SYGVKD. Trimming took 7 bases from V and 3 from J, leaving 21 bases between them. CDR3 loop: CAINRPENREDTGELFF. As DNA, the CDR3 is TGTGCCATCAACCGCCCAGAAAACAGGGAGGACACCGGGGAGCTGTTTTTT.

Remarks on this clone: Distinct nucleotide sequences in the sample also encode this CDR3. The chain couples TRBV27 to TRBJ2-7, with 8 bases lining up with TRBD2. Germline V gene sequence: CDR1 MNHEY, CDR2 SMNVEV (reference sequence). V shed 6 bases, J shed 2 bases, and the junction held 3 bases outside the gene matches. The CDR3 has 13 residues. The CDR3: CASRLAGTYEQYF. The CDR3 DNA follows: TGTGCCAGCAGATTAGCGGGAACCTACGAGCAGTACTTC.

Of note for this clone: Relative to the germline gene, one junction end is altered; a read error may explain this. The rearrangement links TRBV28 to TRBJ2-7, with TRBD1 matching 10 bases. This CDR3 contains 12 residues. From germline, CDR1 is MDHEN and CDR2 SYDVKM. The CDR3 loop reads CASTATGGRRNF. In DNA form, the CDR3 reads TGTGCCAGCACCGCGACAGGGGGCAGGCGGAACTTC.

The chain couples TRBV27 to TRBJ2-1; D not certain. V lost 6 bases to trimming and J lost 0 bases, with 12 bases between them. This CDR3 contains 15 residues. The germline V gene has CDR1 MNHEY and CDR2 SMNVEV (reference sequence). The CDR3 sequence is CASSPDHPSYNEQFF. In DNA form, the CDR3 reads TGTGCCAGCAGCCCAGACCATCCCTCCTACAATGAGCAGTTCTTC.

This clone was observed a few times. This rearrangement joins TRBV19 to TRBJ2-7; 7 bases are a match to TRBD1. Trimming cost V 7 bases and J 3 bases; bases outside gene matches: 12. This CDR3 contains 15 residues. The germline CDR1 and CDR2 sequences are LNHDA and SQIVND (reference sequence). CDR3 bases: TGTGCCAGTACCCCCCGGACAGGACCCTACTACGAGCAGTACTTC. Translating it yields CASTPRTGPYYEQYF.

The chain couples TRBV19 to TRBJ1-1, with a weak D call TRBD1 (5 bases). V lost 6 bases, J lost 1 base, and 15 bases lay in between. Germline V gene lookup returns CDR1 LNHDA and CDR2 SQIVND (reference sequence). CDR3 length: 15 amino acids. For the CDR3, the DNA is TGTGCCAGTAGCACAAACTTGGGGGGGAACACTGAAGCTTTCTTT. Protein sequence: CASSTNLGGNTEAFF.

Remarks on this clone: Other DNA sequences in this sample translate to the same CDR3. V is TRBV28 and J is TRBJ2-2; tentative D call: TRBD2 (5 bases). The CDR3 consists of 14 residues. Trimming cost V 3 bases and J 1 base, with 6 bases left between them. Germline loops: CDR1 MDHEN, CDR2 SYDVKM. The CDR3 nucleotides are TGTGCCAGCAGTTTTCGGGGGAACACCGGGGAGCTGTTTTTT. Its protein is CASSFRGNTGELFF. The whole variable domain, remainder taken from reference TRBV28 and TRBJ2-2, is DVKVTQSSRYLVKRTGEKVFLECVQDMDHENMFWYRQDPGLGLRLIYFSYDVKMKEKGDIPEGYSVSREKKERFSLILESASTNQTSMYLCASSFRGNTGELFFGEGSRLTVL.

The rearrangement joins TRBV7-6 to TRBJ2-1; D is perhaps TRBD2 (5 bases). V lost 0 bases, J lost 3 bases, and 6 bases lay in between. This CDR3 has 14 residues. CDR1 SGHVS and CDR2 FNYEAQ come from the germline V gene. CDR3 coding DNA: TGTGCCAGCAGCTTAGCAGACTACTACAATGAGCAGTTCTTC. Translating it yields CASSLADYYNEQFF.

The chain is built from TRBV9 and TRBJ2-1; no clear D. The V gene lost 5 bases and the J gene lost 8 bases, with 17 bases spanning the gap. The germline CDR1 and CDR2 sequences are SGDLS and YYNGEE. This CDR3 comprises 14 residues. The CDR3 sequence is CASSSSGPGYEQFF. In nucleotides, the CDR3 is TGTGCCAGCAGTAGCTCCGGCCCCGGGTATGAGCAGTTCTTC.

This clone was counted only a few times. V gene TRBV14 combines with J gene TRBJ1-1, with no clear D. V was pared by 0 bases and J by 1 base, with 6 bases between. CDR1 is SGHDN and CDR2 is FVKESK in the germline V gene. The CDR3 length is 14 residues. The CDR3 nucleotides are TGTGCCAGCAGCCAAGATTCAAAGAACACTGAAGCTTTCTTT. Protein product: CASSQDSKNTEAFF.

The chain has TRBV5-1 and TRBJ1-4; D gene uncertain. CDR3 length equals 15 residues. V lost 1 base and J lost 10, with 17 bases in between. Germline loops: CDR1 SGHRS, CDR2 YFSETQ. The CDR3 spells CASSLLGSTPVKLFF. The CDR3 DNA reads TGCGCCAGCAGCTTGTTGGGAAGCACACCAGTAAAACTGTTTTTT.

The chain recombines TRBV19 with TRBJ1-1; D might be TRBD1 (5 bases). Germline CDR1 is LNHDA and CDR2 is SQIVND (reference sequence). V lost 5 bases, J lost 7 bases, and 20 bases lay in between. This CDR3 is built from 15 residues. CDR3 nucleotides: TGTGCCAGTAGTCCGTGGGCCGCCAGGGAGAATGAAGCTTTCTTT. It translates to CASSPWAARENEAFF.

The chain joins TRBV6-5 to TRBJ2-1, with D possibly TRBD1 on 6 matching bases. This CDR3 is built from 13 residues. With 8 bases removed from V and 1 base from J, the gap between germline ends came to 9 bases. Germline V gene data show CDR1 as MNHEY and CDR2 as SVGAGI. CDR3 nucleotides: TGTGCCAGCCGCCAGGGGTCCTACAATGAGCAGTTCTTC. Its protein product is CASRQGSYNEQFF.

The chain uses TRBV11-2 and TRBJ2-1; 9 bases are shared with TRBD2. The CDR3 loop spans 14 amino acids. Germline V gene sequence: CDR1 SGHAT, CDR2 FQNNGV. The trim removed 5 bases at V and 7 bases at J, leaving 6 bases unmatched. The CDR3 DNA is TGTGCCAGCAGCGGCGGGACTAGCAGTAATGAGCAGTTCTTC. Translation gives CASSGGTSSNEQFF.

The CDR3 DNA sequence: TGTGCCAGCAGTGCGGACAGTGAGCAGTTCTTC. Protein sequence: CASSADSEQFF. The chain links TRBV28 to TRBJ2-1, with a tentative D call TRBD1 (6 bases). CDR1 is MDHEN and CDR2 is SYDVKM in the germline V gene. The CDR3 spans 11 residues. V was trimmed by 5 bases and J by 9 bases, leaving 8 bases between them.

This clone was detected only once. The chain uses TRBV5-5 and TRBJ1-1; tentative D call: TRBD1 (6 bases). The ends were cut back, 4 bases at V and 6 bases at J, with 13 bases in the middle. Germline V gene data show CDR1 as SGHKS and CDR2 as YYEKEE (reference sequence). The CDR3 runs to 13 residues. CDR3 DNA sequence: TGTGCCAGCAGCCTCGGAGGACAGTCTGAAGCTTTCTTT. Amino acids: CASSLGGQSEAFF.

The chain is built from TRBV2 and TRBJ2-5; 11 bases line up with TRBD2. V dropped 4 bases and J dropped 1; count of bases not matched to a gene: 5. Germline assignment: CDR1 SNHLY and CDR2 FYNNEI. The CDR3 spans 16 residues. CDR3 bases: TGTGCCAGCAGTGCAGGGGGACTAGCGGTCCAAGAGACCCAGTACTTC. Translated, it gives CASSAGGLAVQETQYF.

This clone was detected a few times. The rearrangement links TRBV11-2 to TRBJ1-1; D gene unclear. V gave up 0 bases and J gave up 3 bases, with 11 bases separating them. This CDR3 has 15 residues. Germline-derived CDR1 and CDR2 are SGHAT and FQNNGV. The CDR3 nucleotides are TGTGCCAGCAGCTTAGAGGTGGGCGCGGACACTGAAGCTTTCTTT. Its protein is CASSLEVGADTEAFF.

This chain connects TRBV9 to TRBJ2-1, with TRBD2 identical over 10 bases. Trimming removed 2 bases from V and 7 bases from J; junction bases left unmatched: 12. The CDR3 is 17 residues long. From germline, CDR1 is SGDLS and CDR2 YYNGEE. This CDR3 reads CASSVSGRAVFGNEQFF. CDR3 coding DNA: TGTGCCAGCAGCGTCAGCGGGAGGGCCGTTTTTGGGAATGAGCAGTTCTTC.

The V gene is TRBV13, the J gene TRBJ2-3; weak D call: TRBD2 (6 bases). Trimming removed 5 bases at V and 5 bases at J, with 20 bases between. CDR1 and CDR2 from the germline V gene are PRHDT and FYEKMQ (reference sequence). The CDR3 runs to 16 residues. The CDR3 region is CASSPAGGAAGDTQYF. CDR3 sequence (DNA): TGTGCCAGCAGCCCCGCCGGGGGTGCCGCCGGAGATACGCAGTATTTT.

This rearrangement joins TRBV7-2 to TRBJ2-7, with 10 bases aligning to TRBD2. V dropped 4 bases and J dropped 4; count of bases not matched to a gene: 16. This CDR3 is 18 amino acids long. Germline V gene sequence: CDR1 SGHTA, CDR2 FQGNSA. The CDR3 bases are TGTGCCAGCAGCTCAGGGTTTAGGGTAGCGGGGGGACCTTACGAGCAGTACTTC. It specifies CASSSGFRVAGGPYEQYF.

The V gene is TRBV5-1, the J gene TRBJ2-7, with D perhaps TRBD2 (5 bases). CDR1 SGHRS and CDR2 YFSETQ come from the germline V gene. The CDR3 has 14 amino acids. Deletions cut 0 bases from V and 7 bases from J, with 14 bases between. Written as DNA, the CDR3 is TGCGCCAGCAGCTTGGCCGGGGTAGCCCGAGAGCAGTACTTC. It yields the protein CASSLAGVAREQYF. The whole variable domain, filled in from reference TRBV5-1 and TRBJ2-7, reads KAGVTQTPRYLIKTRGQQVTLSCSPISGHRSVSWYQQTPGQGLQFLFEYFSETQRNKGNFPGRFSGRQFSNSRSEMNVSTLELGDSALYLCASSLAGVAREQYFGPGTRLTVT.

The chain is built from TRBV7-9 and TRBJ2-1; 8 bases are shared with TRBD2. This CDR3 has 15 amino acids. With V trimmed by 1 base and J by 3 bases, 2 bases remained unmatched. Germline CDR1 and CDR2: SEHNR and FQNEAQ (reference sequence). CDR3 bases: TGTGCCAGCAGCTTAGTTAGCGGGATCTACAATGAGCAGTTCTTC. Translation: CASSLVSGIYNEQFF.

V and J are TRBV18 and TRBJ2-1; TRBD1 matches at 12 bases. With V trimmed by 6 bases and J by 7 bases, 16 bases remained unmatched. This CDR3 contains 18 residues. Germline lookup yields CDR1 KGHSH and CDR2 LQKENI. The CDR3 DNA is TGTGCCAGCTCTCCTTTTAAGGGACAGGGGGCAGACGGGAATGAGCAGTTCTTC. It yields the protein CASSPFKGQGADGNEQFF.

V gene TRBV19 combines with J gene TRBJ2-2; D possibly corresponds to TRBD2 (5 bases). This CDR3 has 13 amino acids. V shed 10 bases and J shed 2 bases, with 11 bases lying between them. Germline CDR1 reads LNHDA; CDR2 reads SQIVND (reference sequence). CDR3 nucleotide sequence: TGTGCCACCTGGGAGCGAAACACCGGGGAGCTGTTTTTT. Translating gives CATWERNTGELFF.

The J gene is TRBJ1-2, the V gene TRBV7-9; TRBD1 is a possible D gene (6 bases). Trimming left V 3 bases short and J 0 bases short, with 14 bases between. The CDR3 length is 16 residues. CDR1 is SEHNR, CDR2 FQNEAQ, per germline (reference sequence). The CDR3 DNA reads TGTGCCAGCAGCTTGGTTGGACAGCCTACTAACTATGGCTACACCTTC. Translation: CASSLVGQPTNYGYTF.

The V and J genes are TRBV28 and TRBJ2-1; TRBD2 aligns across 15 bases. V trimming: 1 base; J trimming: 0 bases; junction bases outside the gene matches: 7. CDR1 and CDR2 from the germline V gene are MDHEN and SYDVKM. This CDR3 is built from 20 residues. The CDR3 spells CASSLYGLAGGVSSYNEQFF. As DNA, the CDR3 is TGTGCCAGCAGTTTATATGGACTAGCGGGAGGGGTGAGCTCCTACAATGAGCAGTTCTTC.

This clone was observed a single time. The chain couples TRBV5-6 to TRBJ2-3, with TRBD1 as a possible D gene (6 bases). This CDR3 is built from 18 residues. Between the trimmed V and J ends, which lost 5 bases and 4 bases, there was a span of 26 bases. Germline lookup yields CDR1 SGHDT and CDR2 YYEEEE. CDR3 sequence (DNA): TGTGCCAGCAGGACCGAGAATCCCGACAGGTCCCCCCCAGATACGCAGTATTTT. Its protein product is CASRTENPDRSPPDTQYF.